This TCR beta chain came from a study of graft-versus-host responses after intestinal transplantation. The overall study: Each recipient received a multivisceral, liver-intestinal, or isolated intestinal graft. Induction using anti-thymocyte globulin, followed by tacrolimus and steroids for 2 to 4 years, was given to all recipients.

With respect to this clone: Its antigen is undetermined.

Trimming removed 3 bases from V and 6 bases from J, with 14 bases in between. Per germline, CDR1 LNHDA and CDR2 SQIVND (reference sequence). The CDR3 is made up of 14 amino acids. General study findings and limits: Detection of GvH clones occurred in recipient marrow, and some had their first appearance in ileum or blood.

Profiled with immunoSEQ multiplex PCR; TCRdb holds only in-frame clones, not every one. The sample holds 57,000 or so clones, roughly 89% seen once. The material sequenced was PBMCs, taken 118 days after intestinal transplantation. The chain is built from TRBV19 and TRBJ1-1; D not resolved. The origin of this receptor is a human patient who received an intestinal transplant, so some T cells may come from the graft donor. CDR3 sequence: CASSIRTVEAEAFF. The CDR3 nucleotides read TGTGCCAGTAGTATTCGGACGGTGGAGGCTGAAGCTTTCTTT.